The rows below give T cell receptor beta chains drawn from one sample of a study of CXCR3-negative and CXCR3-positive naive CD8 T cells. TCRdb re-called the 5' RACE reads and shows each CDR3 protein once, DNA omitted. The sample spans 56,000 or so distinct CDR3 sequences; the ten largest clones claim 20%. Sample: memory CD8+ T cells from blood. These receptors came from a human donor in good health. Some clones in this sample may be carry-over from other donors' samples. CDR3s include the opening cysteine and the closing phenylalanine or tryptophan. Where a row states a size, it is once, few, many or the class of an expanded clone; other rows omit it.

abundance,j_gene,v_gene,CDR3aa
NA,TRBJ2-7,TRBV29-1,CSVGGRISYEQYF
NA,TRBJ2-7,TRBV14,CASSQGYGEQYF
NA,TRBJ2-1,TRBV29-1,CSAHAQIGLNEQFF
NA,TRBJ1-5,TRBV7-6,CASSLAPGDSNQPQHF
NA,TRBJ2-7,TRBV7-2,CASSLALAGLTGEQYF
medium-sized,TRBJ1-6,TRBV10-2,CASSESDREHSPLHF
NA,TRBJ2-3,TRBV11-3,CASSLQAPRGGKEGTDTQYF
NA,TRBJ1-2,TRBV27,CASSLKGPGTNYGYTF
NA,TRBJ2-7,TRBV29-1,CSVLGENYEQYF
NA,TRBJ2-1,TRBV7-7,CASSARQSSSYNEQFF
NA,TRBJ2-1,TRBV7-9,CASSPEDDPYNEQFF
NA,TRBJ2-7,TRBV29-1,CSVERRGTGEQYF
NA,TRBJ2-1,TRBV7-9,CASSLAEGEQFF
NA,TRBJ2-7,TRBV19,CASSIRALAEEQYF
NA,TRBJ2-1,TRBV20-1,CSASASGATDEQFF
NA,TRBJ2-7,TRBV7-9,CASSLSQDTRYEQYF
NA,TRBJ2-1,TRBV11-1,CASSLVVAHEQFF
NA,TRBJ2-7,TRBV5-1,CASSWGDLYEQYF
NA,TRBJ2-1,TRBV20-1,CSVGGGSSYNEQFF
NA,TRBJ1-1,TRBV20-1,CSARDIEGRDTEAFF
NA,TRBJ1-2,TRBV18,CASSPEAGIYGYTF
NA,TRBJ1-1,TRBV20-1,CSARDGGDTEAFF
NA,TRBJ2-7,TRBV7-9,CASRQQGGSNEQYF
NA,TRBJ2-7,TRBV5-6,CASSMTGSPYEQYF
NA,TRBJ1-1,TRBV4-2,CASSFGTENTEAFF
NA,TRBJ2-7,TRBV7-2,CASSYGAVGIYEQYF
NA,TRBJ2-1,TRBV25-1,CASSETGGANYNEQFF
NA,TRBJ1-1,TRBV29-1,CSVGGGNTEAFF
NA,TRBJ1-1,TRBV5-1,CASSFGQGKTNTEAFF
NA,TRBJ2-7,TRBV7-2,CASSSGDREVDEQYF
NA,TRBJ2-7,TRBV11-3,CASSLDGNSYEQYF
NA,TRBJ2-5,TRBV6-6,CASSYSIKLETQYF
NA,TRBJ2-1,TRBV4-3,CASSQSGGTYNEQFF
NA,TRBJ2-3,TRBV12-3/TRBV12-4,CASSVSGEITDTQYF
NA,TRBJ2-5,TRBV10-3,CAIARLAGEETQYF
NA,TRBJ2-7,TRBV6-6,CASSYSRDRGGYEQYF
NA,TRBJ2-3,TRBV28,CASSFPSGSTDTQYF
NA,TRBJ2-7,TRBV2,CASRNGYEQYF
NA,TRBJ2-1,TRBV5-1,CASSLVSRANEQFF
NA,TRBJ2-7,TRBV7-3,CASSYLSQGANYEQYF
NA,TRBJ2-1,TRBV12-3/TRBV12-4,CASRQPGGSGRGPFLNEQFF
NA,TRBJ2-1,TRBV12-3/TRBV12-4,CASSFDPEYNEQFF
NA,TRBJ2-7,TRBV6-6,CASGRGRQGPNEQYF
NA,TRBJ1-6,TRBV7-9,CASSFGDAAPLHF
NA,TRBJ2-3,TRBV7-6,CASSFSTSGGADTQYF
NA,TRBJ2-5,TRBV14,CASSLWQGQETQYF
NA,TRBJ2-2,TRBV3-1,CASSQFPKSFGGELFF
NA,TRBJ2-7,TRBV29-1,CSVEFRPYEQYF
NA,TRBJ1-3,TRBV5-1,CASSPIGDSSGNTIYF
NA,TRBJ2-5,TRBV6-6,CASSTLAGGLETQYF
NA,TRBJ1-1,TRBV7-9,CASSPGQGAEAFF
NA,TRBJ1-1,TRBV7-9,CASSPDMEAFF
NA,TRBJ2-7,TRBV7-2,CASSLGGDEQYF